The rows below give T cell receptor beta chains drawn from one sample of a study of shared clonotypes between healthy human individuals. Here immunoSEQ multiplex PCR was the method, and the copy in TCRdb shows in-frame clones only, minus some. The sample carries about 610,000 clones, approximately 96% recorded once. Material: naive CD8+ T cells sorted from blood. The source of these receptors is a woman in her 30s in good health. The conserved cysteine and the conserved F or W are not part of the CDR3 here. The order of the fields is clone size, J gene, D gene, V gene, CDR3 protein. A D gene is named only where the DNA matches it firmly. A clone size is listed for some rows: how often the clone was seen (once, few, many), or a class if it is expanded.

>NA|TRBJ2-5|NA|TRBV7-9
ASSASPLETQY
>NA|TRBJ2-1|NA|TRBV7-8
ASSLGDFLDNEQF
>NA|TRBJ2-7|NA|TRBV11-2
ASSDLGREQY
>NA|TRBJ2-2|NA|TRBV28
ASSITGTGELF
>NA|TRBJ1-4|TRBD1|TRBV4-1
ASSLLTGVSSEKLF
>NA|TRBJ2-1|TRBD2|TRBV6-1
ASSVLAVLDNEQF
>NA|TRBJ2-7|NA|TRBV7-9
ASSLDPGGYEQY
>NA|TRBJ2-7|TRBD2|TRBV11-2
ASSLSSGSRYEQY
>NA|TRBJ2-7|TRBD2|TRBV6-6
ASSYAGLGDYEQY
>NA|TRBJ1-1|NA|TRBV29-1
SVARVTMNTEAF
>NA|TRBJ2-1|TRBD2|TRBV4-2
ASSQRGPYSGLSSGEQF
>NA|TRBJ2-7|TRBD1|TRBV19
ASSISWTGSYEQY
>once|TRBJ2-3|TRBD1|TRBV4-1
ASSHYRGLRADTQY
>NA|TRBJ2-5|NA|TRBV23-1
ATVGWSETQY
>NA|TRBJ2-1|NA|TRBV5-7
ASNWTDGCEQF
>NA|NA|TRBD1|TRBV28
ASSPGQGYEQY
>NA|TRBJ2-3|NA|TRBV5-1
ASSPVSAFSDTQY
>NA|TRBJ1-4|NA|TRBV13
ASSTFGTIEKLF
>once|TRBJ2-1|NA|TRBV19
ASSPLRGDESEQF
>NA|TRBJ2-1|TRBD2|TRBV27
ASSFGTSGNNEQF
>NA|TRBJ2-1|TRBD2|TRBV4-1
ASSQDLAGAPQF
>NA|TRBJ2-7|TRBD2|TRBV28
ASSLGGVEGEQY
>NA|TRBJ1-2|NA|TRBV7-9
ASSPEGGGTYGYT
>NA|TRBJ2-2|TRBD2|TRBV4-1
ASSQGGLAGGGVAGELF
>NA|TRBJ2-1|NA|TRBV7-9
ASSLVPSHNEQF
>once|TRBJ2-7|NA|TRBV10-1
ASSESDMTGEQY
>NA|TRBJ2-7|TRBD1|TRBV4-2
ASSLGDSSYEQY
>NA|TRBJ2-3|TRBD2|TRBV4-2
ASSLPLAGRTDTQY
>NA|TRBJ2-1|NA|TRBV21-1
ASSTWRSVYNEQF
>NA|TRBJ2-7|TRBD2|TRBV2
ASRELAGGYEQY
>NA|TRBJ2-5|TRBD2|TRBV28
ASSLASGTLETQY
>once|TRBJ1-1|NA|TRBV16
ASSQYAGNTEAF
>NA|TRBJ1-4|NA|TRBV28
ASSSPDAGTGVGFFFEKLF
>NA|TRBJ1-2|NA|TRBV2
ASRPADYGYT
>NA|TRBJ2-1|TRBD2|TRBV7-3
ASRPGLAGNNEQF
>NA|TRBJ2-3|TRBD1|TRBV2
ASTGTGSRDTQY
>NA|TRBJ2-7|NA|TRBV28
ATHLRGGPLEQY
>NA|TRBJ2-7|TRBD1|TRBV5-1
ASSLRGHPTEQY
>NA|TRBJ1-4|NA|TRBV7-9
ASSPTGGRQEKLF
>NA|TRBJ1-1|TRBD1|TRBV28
ATKGQGYTEAF
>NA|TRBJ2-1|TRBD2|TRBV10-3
AISESWVAGGINNEQF
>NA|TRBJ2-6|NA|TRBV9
ASSVGWGAGANVLT
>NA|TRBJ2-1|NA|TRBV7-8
ASSLLSGNNEQF
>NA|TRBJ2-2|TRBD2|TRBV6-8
ASAQAGGSTGELF
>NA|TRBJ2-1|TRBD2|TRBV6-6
ASSPDRGRAYNEQF
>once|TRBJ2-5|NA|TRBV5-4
ASSSEASETQY
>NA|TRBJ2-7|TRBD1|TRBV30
AWSGTGNYEQY
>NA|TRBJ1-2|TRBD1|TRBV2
ASSEGTAADNYGYT
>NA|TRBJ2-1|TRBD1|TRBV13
ASSQRTGGDEQF
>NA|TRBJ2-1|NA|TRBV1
TSSQWSGLERLLYNEQF